What follows describes a single TCR beta chain. Repertoires were generated with immunoSEQ multiplex PCR, while TCRdb's copy carries only in-frame clones and drops some. The table includes roughly 55,000 clones, approximately 80% detected once. The CDR3 has 16 residues. Germline loops: CDR1 MRHNA, CDR2 SNTAGT. V lost 0 bases and J 0 bases, leaving 11 bases between the germline ends. This sample was included in a study of blood T cell repertoires in COVID-19. Study background: The samples span acute and convalescent COVID-19 from the United States, Italy and Spain. T cells, B-cell-depleted T cells, or PBMCs supplied cDNA or gDNA.

This clonotype was obtained from a human donor in a cohort sampled during active COVID-19. The sample taken for sequencing was peripheral blood. This chain links TRBV6-4 with TRBJ1-1; D remains ambiguous. CDR3 nucleotides: TGTGCCAGCAGTGACTCGCTACGGGGAATGAACACTGAAGCTTTCTTT. Translated: CASSDSLRGMNTEAFF.